The rows below give T cell receptor beta chains drawn from one sample of a study of shared clonotypes between healthy human individuals. Clones were sequenced by immunoSEQ multiplex PCR, and TCRdb holds only the in-frame ones, with some missing. The repertoire holds under 2.5 million clones, with less than 95% as singletons. The material sequenced was naive CD4+ T cells from PBMCs. The receptors come from a man in his late teens or twenties in good health. Some clones in this sample may be carry-over from other donors' samples. CDR3s include the opening cysteine and the closing phenylalanine or tryptophan. Fields, in order: V gene, clone size, D gene, J gene, CDR3 DNA, CDR3 protein. D genes are given only for firm matches. Not all rows give a size; the values are once, few, many and, for expanded clones, a class.

>TRBV25-1|.|TRBD1|TRBJ1-2
TGTGCCAGCAGTGAATTTGGGACAGGGCTGCGGGGCTACACCTTC
CASSEFGTGLRGYTF
>TRBV12-5|.|.|TRBJ1-2
TGTGCTAGTGGTTCGGGTGCGGGAGGCTACACCTTC
CASGSGAGGYTF
>TRBV7-8|.|TRBD1|TRBJ2-5
TGTGCCAGCAGCCTAGGACAGGGTTGGGGTGTGGAGACCCAGTACTTC
CASSLGQGWGVETQYF
>TRBV5-1|.|.|TRBJ2-7
TGCGCCAGCAGCTTGGAGGCAGCGTACGAGCAGTACTTC
CASSLEAAYEQYF
>TRBV6-5|.|.|TRBJ2-7
TGTGCCAGCAGTTATCATGAAACGGGGGAGCAGTACTTC
CASSYHETGEQYF
>TRBV2|.|TRBD2|TRBJ2-1
TGTGCCAGCCTAAGACTAGCGGGGGTTAATGAGCAGTTCTTC
CASLRLAGVNEQFF
>TRBV7-2|.|TRBD2|TRBJ2-7
TGTGCCAGCAGCTTATGGGCTAGCGGGAGTTCCCCCTACGAGCAGTACTTC
CASSLWASGSSPYEQYF
>TRBV9|.|.|TRBJ1-4
TGTGCCAGCAGCTCGGGCGAGGGCGCTGGGATTAATGAAAAACTGTTTTTT
CASSSGEGAGINEKLFF
>TRBV27|.|TRBD1|TRBJ2-7
TGTGCCAGCAGTCAGAGACAGGGGGCGACGTACGAGCAGTACTTC
CASSQRQGATYEQYF
>TRBV5-4|.|TRBD2|TRBJ2-5
TGTGCCAGCAGTCTCCATAGCGGGAGAGGAGAGACCCAGTACTTC
CASSLHSGRGETQYF
>TRBV7-2|.|.|TRBJ2-7
TGTGCCAGCAGCTTAGAACTCGGGAGTCAGTACTTC
CASSLELGSQYF
>TRBV10-3|.|.|TRBJ2-7
TGTGCCATCAGTCCCCAGAGAAACGAGCAGTACTTC
CAISPQRNEQYF
>TRBV7-2|.|.|TRBJ1-5
TGTGCCAGCAGCTTAAGTACCGGGGGTGGGCAGCCCCAGCATTTT
CASSLSTGGGQPQHF
>TRBV11-1|.|.|TRBJ2-1
TGTGCCAGCAGCGACACCGCGGCGAGCTCCTACAATGAGCAGTTCTTC
CASSDTAASSYNEQFF
>TRBV4-2|once|.|TRBJ2-7
TGTGCCAGCAGCCAACAGGGCACGAATTCCTACGAGCAGTACTTC
CASSQQGTNSYEQYF
>TRBV11-2|.|TRBD2|TRBJ2-1
TGTGCCAGCAGCTTAAGACTAGCGGCCTACTCCTACAATGAGCAGTTCTTC
CASSLRLAAYSYNEQFF
>TRBV28|.|TRBD1|TRBJ1-2
TGTGCCAGCAGTACATATGCACAGGGGGCTTACGGCTACACCTTC
CASSTYAQGAYGYTF
>TRBV19|once|.|TRBJ2-2
TGTGCCAGTAGCACTAGGGCCGGGGCCGGGGAGCTGTTTTTT
CASSTRAGAGELFF
>TRBV9|.|TRBD2|TRBJ2-1
TGTGCCAGCAGCGTTGGACTAGCGGGAGTAGGTGAGCAGTTCTTC
CASSVGLAGVGEQFF
>TRBV2|.|.|TRBJ2-4
TGTGCCAGCGCCACAGGGAGGGGAAACATTCAGTACTTC
CASATGRGNIQYF
>TRBV5-1|.|.|TRBJ1-2
TGCGCCAGCAGCTTGATTGGGCAGGGCTATGGCTACACCTTC
CASSLIGQGYGYTF
>TRBV10-1|.|.|TRBJ1-5
TGCGCCAGAAGAGTCACCAATCAGCCCCAGCATTTT
CARRVTNQPQHF
>TRBV18|.|.|TRBJ2-1
TGTGCCAGCTCACCCCCGGGGTCCAGCTCCTACAATGAGCAGTTCTTC
CASSPPGSSSYNEQFF
>TRBV11-2|.|.|TRBJ2-5
TGTGCCAGCAGCCCTTTAGCCAGAGTGTGGGAGACCCAGTACTTC
CASSPLARVWETQYF
>TRBV28|.|.|TRBJ2-3
TGTGCCAGCAGTTTATCTGCCGGGAGAGTAGATACGCAGTATTTT
CASSLSAGRVDTQYF
>TRBV7-2|.|TRBD1|TRBJ1-4
TGTGCCAGCAGCGTCGACGGGACAGGGTATGAAAAACTGTTTTTT
CASSVDGTGYEKLFF
>TRBV6-1|.|.|TRBJ1-2
TGTGCCAGCAACGCGGTCCCTAACTATGGCTACACCTTC
CASNAVPNYGYTF
>TRBV2|few|.|TRBJ2-5
TGTGCCAGCGGGTGGACAGAAGAGACCCAGTACTTC
CASGWTEETQYF
>TRBV5-1|once|.|TRBJ2-7
TGCGCCAGCAGCTGGGGACCCCTAGGAGACGAGCAGTACTTC
CASSWGPLGDEQYF
>TRBV5-5|.|.|TRBJ1-4
TGTGCCAGCAGCCAAGGGGTGAATGAAAAACTGTTTTTT
CASSQGVNEKLFF
>TRBV2|.|.|TRBJ2-7
TGTGCCAGCAGTGAACGGCTGTTTACCTACGAGCAGTACTTC
CASSERLFTYEQYF
>TRBV30|.|.|TRBJ2-7
TGTGCCTGGAGTTCAGGGTGGTGGGACGAGCAGTACTTC
CAWSSGWWDEQYF
>TRBV28|.|.|TRBJ1-2
TGTGCCAGCGCCTTCCGCAGGGGCAGCTATGGCTACACCTTC
CASAFRRGSYGYTF
>TRBV7-3|.|TRBD2|TRBJ2-1
TGTGCCAGCAGCTTAACGGCGGGGACTAGCGTCAATAAGCAGTTCTTC
CASSLTAGTSVNKQFF
>TRBV29-1|.|TRBD1|TRBJ2-5
TGCAGCGTCGGGGACAGACTCCAAGAGACCCAGTACTTC
CSVGDRLQETQYF
>TRBV5-4|.|.|TRBJ2-7
TGTGCCAGCAGCTTGGATCCGGGTCCCTACGAGCAGTACTTC
CASSLDPGPYEQYF
>TRBV28|.|.|TRBJ2-7
TGTGCCAGCTGGGACGGCTACGAGCAGTACTTC
CASWDGYEQYF
>TRBV5-4|.|TRBD2|TRBJ2-1
TGTGCCAGCAGCTTGGCCAAATTAAGCGGGAGTTACAATGAGCAGTTCTTC
CASSLAKLSGSYNEQFF
>TRBV18|.|TRBD2|TRBJ2-2
TGTGCCAGCTCACCACCGAGCGGGAGGGCCAACGGGGAGCTGTTTTTT
CASSPPSGRANGELFF
>TRBV29-1|.|TRBD1|TRBJ1-1
TGCAGCGTTTTCACAGGGGGCTGGACTGAAGCTTTCTTT
CSVFTGGWTEAFF
>TRBV28|.|TRBD2|TRBJ2-7
TGTGCCAGCAGTCTGCGGGAGAGGGGAGCCGAGCAGTACTTC
CASSLRERGAEQYF
>TRBV29-1|.|.|TRBJ2-5
TGCAGCGTCAGGGTCACCCCAGGGGAGACCCAGTACTTC
CSVRVTPGETQYF
>TRBV7-6|.|TRBD2|TRBJ2-1
TGTGCCAGCAGCTCACTGACTAGCGGAGGCTACAATGAGCAGTTCTTC
CASSSLTSGGYNEQFF
>TRBV5-4|.|TRBD1|TRBJ2-3
TGTGCCAGCAGGGTCAGGAGGACAGGGGAAGATACGCAGTATTTT
CASRVRRTGEDTQYF
>TRBV7-9|once|TRBD2|TRBJ2-5
TGTGCCAGCAGCGCCCGGGGGAGCGGGAGCCGGGAGACCCAGTACTTC
CASSARGSGSRETQYF
>TRBV7-2|.|.|TRBJ2-3
TGTGCCAGCAGCCTCCAGCGAGAAGATACGCAGTATTTT
CASSLQREDTQYF
>TRBV7-9|.|.|TRBJ1-1
TGTGCCAGCAGCCGGTCCGGTCAGATCACTGAAGCTTTCTTT
CASSRSGQITEAFF
>TRBV7-9|.|TRBD2|TRBJ2-5
TGTGCCAGCAGCGCCGGACTAGCGGAAGAGACCCAGTACTTC
CASSAGLAEETQYF